This T cell receptor beta chain emerged from a study of blood T cell repertoires in COVID-19. The CDR3 has 14 amino acids. Germline V gene sequence: CDR1 SSHAT, CDR2 FNYEAQ (reference sequence). Between the trimmed V and J ends, which lost 5 bases and 1 base, there was a span of 12 bases. Sequencing used immunoSEQ multiplex PCR; TCRdb keeps in-frame clones, though not all of them. The sample contains about 170,000 clones, approximately 80% of which appear only once. The V call is TRBV7-7, the J call TRBJ2-7; the D is unclear. Material for sequencing was peripheral blood. The clonotype comes from a man between 60 and 75 years old with acute or convalescent COVID-19. The CDR3 nucleotides read TGTGCCAGCAGCCTGACGCCGACATCCTACGAGCAGTACTTC. Its protein is CASSLTPTSYEQYF.